This is a list of T cell receptor beta chains from one sample in a study of technical replicates of blood from four donors. Generated by immunoSEQ multiplex PCR, the TCRdb table keeps only in-frame clones and is missing some. The table includes more than 75,000 clones, almost 97% detected once. The material sequenced was T cells isolated from PBMCs. The receptors originated from a human donor in good health. The CDR3 runs from the conserved cysteine through the conserved F or W.

>TRBV5-1
CASSLGQGAYNEQFF
>TRBV9
CASSTTGTSGEYEQYF
>TRBV7-9
CASSFGGGPTGELFF
>TRBV4-3
CASSQASSGANVLTF
>TRBV2
CASSDVISGNTIYF
>TRBV11-3
CASSQEGDKPQHF
>TRBV19
CASKWERRGNQPQHF
>TRBV27
CASSLAPYSNQPQHF
>TRBV7-3
CASSLNVAGAYNEQFF
>TRBV30
CAWAAGTREGYEQYF
>TRBV7-2
CASSLGQGETQYF
>TRBV30
CAWLREGFKETQYF
>TRBV19
CASSKGTSGYNEQFF
>TRBV5-1
CASSSFRGRERDTEAFF
>TRBV9
CASSVAHSGRFSGELFF
>TRBV6-1
CASSVLTGANSNQPQHF
>TRBV27
CASSQTSGGNEQFF
>TRBV7-7
CASSRTGGGGELFF
>TRBV6-6
CASSPTSGSSYERYF
>TRBV6-1
CASTNDGSVNTEAFF
>TRBV6-5
CASSQLAGAHNEQFF
>TRBV27
CASSFRNRGQPQHF
>TRBV29-1
CSVEFRRTGYEQYF
>TRBV5-4
CASSLMTGGNTEAFF
>TRBV6-1
CASSRGREIVQPQHF
>TRBV11-2
CASSLGVAGGLPIF
>TRBV2
CASSGDREVGNTIYF
>TRBV29-1
CSVQAGVNVNEQFF
>TRBV5-1
CASGLTDNEQFF
>TRBV7-7
CASSLGGSYNEQFF
>TRBV7-9
CASSLEGGFQETQYF
>TRBV5-1
CASSVATGTAYYEQYF
>TRBV15
CATSRFAGEETQYF
>TRBV11-2
CASSGYRYYGYTF
>TRBV25-1
CASSPLGNTEAFF
>TRBV9
CATGRAINEQFF
>TRBV20-1
CSARVGQVAFF
>TRBV30
CAWTVRGQPQHF
>TRBV6-1
CASRPASGRSDTQYF
>TRBV18
CASSLSGTGEAFF
>TRBV2
CASSPIIIISGRFKDTQYF
>TRBV27
CASHGEWGYGYTF
>TRBV29-1
CSVPGLRCHEQFF
>TRBV7-8
CASSPQGQFYEQYF
>TRBV15
CATSRASSSYNEQFF
>TRBV29-1
CSVEGGLGDEKLFF
>TRBV28
CASRPQTGTIGEQFF
>TRBV11-3
CASSHRGRSDTEAFF
>TRBV16
CASTLGRGNQPQHF
>TRBV6-1
CASVTGVNTEAFF
>TRBV4-2
CASSPLGSGTDTQYF
>TRBV5-1
CASSFTGDSADTQYF
>TRBV28
CASSQAGTENTEAFF
>TRBV19
CASSISGTGFSNQPQHF
>TRBV2
CANKPLLAGPYEQYF
>TRBV11-2
CASSLAGAVGSYEQYF